This T cell receptor beta chain was identified in a study of blood T cell repertoires in COVID-19. This CDR3 contains 15 residues. J lost 4 bases, V lost 5 bases, and 7 bases had no gene match. In germline, CDR1 is KGHSH, CDR2 LQKENI. Clones were read by immunoSEQ multiplex PCR, and TCRdb kept only the in-frame ones, dropping some. The data hold over 350,000 clones, with around nine tenths observed a single time. The sample consisted of PBMCs or T cells enriched from blood (not recorded which). The chain uses TRBV18 and TRBJ2-3, with 9 bases that match TRBD1. The TCR sequence derives from a woman aged 18-29 years who had recovered from COVID-19. CDR3 nucleotide sequence: TGTGCCAGCTCAAATACAGGGGGCTTCGCAGATACGCAGTATTTT. It is translated as CASSNTGGFADTQYF.